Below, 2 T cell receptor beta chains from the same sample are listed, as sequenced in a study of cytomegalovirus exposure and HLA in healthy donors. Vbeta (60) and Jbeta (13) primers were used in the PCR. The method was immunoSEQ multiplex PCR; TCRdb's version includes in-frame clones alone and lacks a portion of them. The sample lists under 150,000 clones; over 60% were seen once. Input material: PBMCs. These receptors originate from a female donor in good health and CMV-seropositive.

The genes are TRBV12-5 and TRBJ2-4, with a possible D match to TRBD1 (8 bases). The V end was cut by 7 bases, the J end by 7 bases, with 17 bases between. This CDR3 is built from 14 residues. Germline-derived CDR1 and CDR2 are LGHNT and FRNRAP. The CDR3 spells CASADGQGGNIQYF. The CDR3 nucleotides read TGTGCTAGTGCCGACGGACAGGGAGGGAACATTCAGTACTTC.

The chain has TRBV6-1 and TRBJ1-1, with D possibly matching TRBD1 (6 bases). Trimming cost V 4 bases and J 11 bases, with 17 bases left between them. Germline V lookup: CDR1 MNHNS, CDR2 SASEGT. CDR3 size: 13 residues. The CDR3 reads CASSGSTGYRAFF. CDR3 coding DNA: TGTGCCAGCAGTGGAAGCACAGGGTACAGGGCTTTCTTT.